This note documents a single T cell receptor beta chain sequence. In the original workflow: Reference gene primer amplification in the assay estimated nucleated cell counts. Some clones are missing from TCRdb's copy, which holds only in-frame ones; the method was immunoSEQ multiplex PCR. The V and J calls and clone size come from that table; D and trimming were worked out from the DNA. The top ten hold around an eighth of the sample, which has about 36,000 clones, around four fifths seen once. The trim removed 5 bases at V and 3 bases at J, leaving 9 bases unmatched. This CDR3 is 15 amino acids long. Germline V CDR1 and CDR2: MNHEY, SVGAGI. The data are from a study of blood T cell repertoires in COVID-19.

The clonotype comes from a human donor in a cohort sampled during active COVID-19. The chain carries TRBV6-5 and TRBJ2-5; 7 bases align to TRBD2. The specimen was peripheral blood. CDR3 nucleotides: TGTGCCAGCAGTACTCTTGCGGCGGGGGAAGAGACCCAGTACTTC. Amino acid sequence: CASSTLAAGEETQYF.